This T cell receptor (beta chain) is from a study of CD8+ T cells in alopecia areata. Notes on the study in general: While tofacitinib was given, many expanded lesional clones persisted in scalp and blood. The link between baseline CD8+ expansion and response remains uncertain with one nonresponder. Scalp samples also yield sequences from resident alphabeta T cells of normal skin.

cDNA serving as the sequencing template came from extracted, reverse transcribed RNA. Profiling relied on immunoSEQ multiplex PCR, and the TCRdb table lists in-frame clones only, not all of them. The sample yields around 200,000 clones, about 60% seen once. Treatment of the sample: oral pan-JAK inhibitor, 5-10 mg twice daily. As regards this clone: Its antigen remains unidentified.

The sample here was CD8+ T cells sorted from blood, taken at week 24, from a patient treated with tofacitinib. This sequence was found in a human donor with alopecia areata.

The CDR3 sequence: CASSARSYEQYF. The DNA for the CDR3 is TGTGCCAGCAGTGCCAGGTCCTACGAGCAGTACTTC. The chain recombines TRBV6-5 with TRBJ2-7; no firm D call. This CDR3 has 12 residues. Germline V gene sequence: CDR1 MNHEY, CDR2 SVGAGI. The V gene lost 5 bases and the J gene lost 1 base, with 6 bases spanning the gap.